One sample yielded the 5 T cell receptor beta chains listed below, sequenced in a study of T cell repertoires in cytomegalovirus infection. From the reads, TCRdb called clonotypes with MiXCR, one entry per CDR3 protein. The sample holds around 630,000 distinct CDR3 sequences; approximately 25% are singletons and the top ten take roughly 8%. The specimen sequenced was CD8+ T cells from PBMCs. These receptors were collected from a human donor in good health (CMV status not recorded). Some clones in this sample may be carry-over from other donors' samples.

The CDR3 DNA reads TGCAGTGCTAGAGAACACCTCACCTACAATGAGCAGTTCTTC. Its translation: CSAREHLTYNEQFF. The V call is TRBV20-1, the J call TRBJ2-1; the D is unclear. Deletions cut 0 bases from V and 2 bases from J, with 8 bases between. This CDR3 contains 14 residues. Germline V gives CDR1 DFQATT, CDR2 SNEGSKA (reference sequence).

The chain links TRBV2 to TRBJ2-7; D is undetermined. Germline CDR1 SNHLY, CDR2 FYNNEI. This CDR3 is 12 amino acids long. Trimming stripped 8 bases from V and 2 bases from J, with 10 bases between. This CDR3 reads CASVWLTYEQYF. The CDR3 DNA sequence: TGTGCCAGCGTATGGCTAACCTACGAGCAGTACTTC. Variable domain in full (rest from reference TRBV2 and TRBJ2-7): EPEVTQTPSHQVTQMGQEVILRCVPISNHLYFYWYRQILGQKVEFLVSFYNNEISEKSEIFDDQFSVERPDGSNFTLKIRSTKLEDSAMYFCASVWLTYEQYFGPGTRLTVT.

This clonotype was detected a few times. This sequence joins TRBV28 and TRBJ2-2; 7 positions match TRBD1. Per germline, CDR1 MDHEN and CDR2 SYDVKM. The CDR3 extends over 15 amino acids. V was clipped by 8 bases and J by 9 bases; unmatched bases: 15. CDR3 amino acids: CASADRDGNLRELFF. The CDR3 DNA sequence: TGTGCCAGCGCCGACAGGGATGGGAATCTGAGGGAGCTGTTTTTT.

This clonotype has more than one count but fewer than ten. The chain recombines TRBV12-3 or TRBV12-4 with TRBJ2-3; D gene unclear. The CDR3 is 16 residues long. The V gene lost 4 bases and the J gene lost 2 bases, with 16 bases spanning the gap. CDR3 in amino acids: CASSSSTRTITDTQYF. In DNA form, the CDR3 reads TGTGCCAGCAGTTCATCGACACGGACGATCACAGATACGCAGTATTTT.

This clonotype was observed many times. The J gene is TRBJ2-7, the V gene TRBV28; D gene uncertain. V was pared by 4 bases and J by 6 bases, with 13 bases between. The CDR3 sequence is 13 residues long. Germline V CDR1 and CDR2: MDHEN, SYDVKM. The CDR3 loop is CASSSIGESEQYF. In DNA form, the CDR3 reads TGTGCCAGCAGTTCGATTGGGGAATCCGAGCAGTACTTC.